What follows is one TCR beta chain and its context. Its specificity is unknown. Using immunoSEQ multiplex PCR, the repertoire was profiled, and TCRdb retains in-frame clones only, with some absent. Of tens of thousands of clones listed, roughly 90% are singletons. This entry is derived from a study of cytomegalovirus exposure and HLA in healthy donors. The wider study: The 130 or so validation repertoires used a platform that matched the one used for the 550 to 800 first-cohort repertoires, as a later analysis reported.

The study's findings and limits: The study recorded over 150 TCR beta chains that were cytomegalovirus-associated. Subsequent analysis found a tendency for first-cohort TCR clusters to co-occur within the 110 or so validation repertoires.

Germline values: CDR1 SGHVS, CDR2 FNYEAQ. CDR3 size: 15 residues. V shed 1 base and J shed 5 bases, with 12 bases lying between them. This TCR was sampled from a woman in her late teens or twenties in good health and CMV-seropositive. The chain joins TRBV7-6 to TRBJ2-1, with TRBD1 as a possible D gene (6 bases). Material for sequencing was PBMCs. The CDR3 loop reads CASSLVNREHNEQFF. The DNA for the CDR3 is TGTGCCAGCAGCTTAGTCAACAGGGAGCACAATGAGCAGTTCTTC.